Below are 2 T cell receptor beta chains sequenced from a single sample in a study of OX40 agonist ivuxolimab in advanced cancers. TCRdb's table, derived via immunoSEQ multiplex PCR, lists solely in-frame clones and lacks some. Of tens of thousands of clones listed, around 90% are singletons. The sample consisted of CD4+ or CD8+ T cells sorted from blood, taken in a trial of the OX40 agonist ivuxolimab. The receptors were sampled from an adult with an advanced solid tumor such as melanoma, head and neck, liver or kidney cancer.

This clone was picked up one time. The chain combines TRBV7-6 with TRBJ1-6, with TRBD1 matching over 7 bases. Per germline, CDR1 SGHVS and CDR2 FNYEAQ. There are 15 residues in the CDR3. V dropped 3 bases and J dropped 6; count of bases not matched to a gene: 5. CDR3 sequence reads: CASSLGTVSNSPLHF. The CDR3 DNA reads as TGTGCCAGCAGCTTGGGGACAGTTAGTAATTCACCCCTCCACTTT.

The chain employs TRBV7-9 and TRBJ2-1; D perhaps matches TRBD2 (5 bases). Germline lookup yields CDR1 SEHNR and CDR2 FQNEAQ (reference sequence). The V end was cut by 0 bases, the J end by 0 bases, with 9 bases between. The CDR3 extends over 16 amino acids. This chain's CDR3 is CASSLAPGSSYNEQFF. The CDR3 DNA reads TGTGCCAGCAGCTTAGCGCCGGGGAGCTCCTACAATGAGCAGTTCTTC. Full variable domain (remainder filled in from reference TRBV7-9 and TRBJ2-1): DTGVSQNPRHKITKRGQNVTFRCDPISEHNRLYWYRQTLGQGPEFLTYFQNEAQLEKSRLLSDRFSAERPKGSFSTLEIQRTEQGDSAMYLCASSLAPGSSYNEQFFGPGTRLTVL.